This T cell receptor beta chain was profiled in a study of control samples from healthy donors and cancer patients. The CDR3 runs to 15 residues. V lost 2 bases and J lost 5, with 16 bases in between. Germline CDR1 and CDR2: SGHDT and YYEEEE. The repertoire was sequenced with immunoSEQ multiplex PCR; TCRdb's copy has only in-frame clones and lacks some. The table lists about 94,000 clones, 90% of them singletons, with 3.5% to 4.5% in the top ten. The chain is built from TRBV5-6 and TRBJ2-5, with a tentative D call TRBD1 (6 bases). The sequence derives from a woman under 30 in good health. What was sequenced was blood. As DNA, the CDR3 is TGTGCCAGCAGCTTTATCTCCCCAGGGGTGGAGACCCAGTACTTC. It is translated as CASSFISPGVETQYF.